The T cell receptor beta chain under discussion was sequenced for a study of cytotoxic CD8 clonotypes in ibrutinib-treated CLL. CDR3 size: 14 residues. Germline CDR1 is SQVTM and CDR2 is ANQGSEA. Unmatched junction bases numbered 9, after V lost 4 bases and J lost 6 bases. Sequenced by immunoSEQ multiplex PCR; TCRdb stores in-frame clones only, minus some. The profile covers nearly 300,000 clones, with about 72% appearing a single time and approximately 5.6% taken by the ten largest. The chain couples TRBV29-1 to TRBJ1-2; 9 nucleotides agree with TRBD1. The sample consisted of PBMCs, taken at disease progression, from a patient treated with ibrutinib. This receptor was taken from a human donor with chronic lymphocytic leukemia. CDR3 bases: TGCAGCGTTGCATCATACAGGGGGCGCCATGGCTACACCTTC. Protein sequence: CSVASYRGRHGYTF.